Included here is one T cell receptor beta chain sequence, with context. Its antigen is not known. The sample is drawn from a study of cytomegalovirus exposure and HLA in healthy donors. V was cut by 8 bases and J by 3 bases, with 14 bases left in between. Germline CDR1 reads SGHTA; CDR2 reads FQGNSA. The length of the CDR3 is 13 residues. 13 Jbeta primers and 60 Vbeta primers were used for the PCR. Sequencing was performed with immunoSEQ multiplex PCR; in TCRdb, only in-frame clones are kept and a portion is missing. The sample consists of approximately 150,000 clones, roughly 80% of them appearing once. Overall study results and limits: V- and J-gene trimming in TCR beta was tied to a missense DCLRE1C variant by an analysis performed later. Sequencing likely caused a cluster of highly shared sequence variants.

The origin of this receptor is a man aged 45-65 years in good health and CMV-seropositive. The sequenced sample consisted of PBMCs. V usage is TRBV7-2 and J usage is TRBJ2-7; D perhaps matches TRBD2 (6 bases). Here the CDR3 DNA reads TGTGCCAGCGGCGCGGGACGGAGCTACGAGCAGTACTTC. The encoded protein is CASGAGRSYEQYF.